These 7 T cell receptor beta chains came from one sample sequenced in a study of STAT5B mutations in CD4+ large granular lymphocyte leukemia. Sequenced by immunoSEQ multiplex PCR; TCRdb stores in-frame clones only, minus some. This table has 20,000 to 30,000 clones, about 86% appearing once. Sequencing was carried out using CD4+ T cells from blood buffy coats. All receptors derive from a human donor in good health.

The rearrangement uses TRBV5-1 and TRBJ2-3; TRBD1 matches 7 bases. The germline CDR1 and CDR2 sequences are SGHRS and YFSETQ. This CDR3 is 24 amino acids long. With V trimmed by 0 bases and J by 4 bases, 32 bases remained unmatched. CDR3 in amino acids: CASSLATQYQTGQPGSPTADTQYF. The DNA of the CDR3 is TGCGCCAGCAGCTTGGCCACCCAGTACCAGACAGGGCAGCCGGGAAGCCCGACGGCAGATACGCAGTATTTT.

The rearrangement links TRBV13 to TRBJ2-3, with D hard to call. Germline CDR1 PRHDT, CDR2 FYEKMQ (reference sequence). This CDR3 is built from 13 residues. The germline V and J ends were trimmed by 7 bases and 2 bases, with 10 bases remaining between them. The CDR3 protein is CASTRTYTDTQYF. The CDR3 bases are TGTGCCAGCACGCGCACGTACACAGATACGCAGTATTTT.

This sequence joins TRBV4-2 and TRBJ2-7, with 14 bases identical to TRBD2. This CDR3 region has 14 residues. V trimming: 3 bases; J trimming: 6 bases; junction bases outside the gene matches: 1. Germline assignment: CDR1 LGHNA and CDR2 YNFKEQ. CDR3 residues: CASSQGLAGAEQYF. The DNA for the CDR3 is TGTGCCAGCAGCCAGGGACTAGCGGGAGCCGAGCAGTACTTC.

The V call is TRBV27, the J call TRBJ1-1; the match to TRBD1 covers 10 bases. The CDR3 has 16 residues. Germline V gene sequence: CDR1 MNHEY, CDR2 SMNVEV (reference sequence). With 4 bases clipped from V and 3 bases from J, the junction kept 8 bases outside the gene matches. The CDR3 DNA reads as TGTGCCAGCAGTTCCATCGGGACAGGGGTTTACACTGAAGCTTTCTTT. This sequence encodes CASSSIGTGVYTEAFF.

Notes on this clone: This sample includes further DNA sequences coding for the same CDR3. This chain connects TRBV4-3 to TRBJ2-7, with D possibly TRBD1 on 6 matching bases. CDR1 LGHNA and CDR2 YSLEER come from the germline V gene. CDR3 size: 16 residues. Trimming cost V 1 base and J 0 bases, with 13 bases left between them. CDR3: CASSQGPADSSYEQYF. In DNA form, the CDR3 reads TGCGCCAGCAGCCAAGGTCCAGCGGACAGCTCCTACGAGCAGTACTTC.

This chain joins TRBV4-2 and TRBJ2-3; 9 nucleotides align to TRBD2. V trimming: 0 bases; J trimming: 4 bases; junction bases outside the gene matches: 5. This CDR3 comprises 16 residues. Germline V gives CDR1 LGHNA, CDR2 YNFKEQ. DNA for the CDR3: TGTGCCAGCAGCCAAGATCCAGCGGGAGGCCCAGATACGCAGTATTTT. Protein: CASSQDPAGGPDTQYF.

This chain uses TRBV28 with TRBJ2-5; 9 bases agree with TRBD1. The CDR3 totals 16 residues. Losses at the gene ends were 3 bases for V and 5 bases for J; bases not matched to a gene: 10. Germline loops: CDR1 MDHEN, CDR2 SYDVKM. CDR3 amino acids: CASSFNAGTGRETQYF. The CDR3 coding sequence is TGTGCCAGCAGTTTCAATGCCGGGACAGGGCGGGAGACCCAGTACTTC.